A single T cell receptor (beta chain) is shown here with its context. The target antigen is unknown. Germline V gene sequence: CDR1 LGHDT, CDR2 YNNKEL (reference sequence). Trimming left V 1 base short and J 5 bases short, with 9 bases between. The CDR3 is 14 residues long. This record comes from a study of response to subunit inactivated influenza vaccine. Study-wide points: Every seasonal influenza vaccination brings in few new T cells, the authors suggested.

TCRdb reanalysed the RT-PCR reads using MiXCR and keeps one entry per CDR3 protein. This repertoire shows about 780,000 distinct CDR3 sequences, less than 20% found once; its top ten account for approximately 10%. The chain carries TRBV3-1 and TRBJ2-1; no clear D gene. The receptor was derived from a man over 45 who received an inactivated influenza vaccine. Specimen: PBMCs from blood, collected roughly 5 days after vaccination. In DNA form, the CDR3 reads TGTGCCAGCAGCCAAGGCCTCCGAAACAATGAGCAGTTCTTC. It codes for CASSQGLRNNEQFF.